This entry is about one T cell receptor beta chain. Authors' methods: Filtering differed, since immunoSEQ gave only junction sequences and no quality scores. Sequencing used immunoSEQ multiplex PCR; TCRdb keeps in-frame clones, though not all of them. From that table come the V and J calls and clone size; the DNA was used to work out D and trimming. The sample carries 2 million to 3 million clones, over 85% recorded once. The data derive from a study of shared clonotypes between healthy human individuals. Study background: Plates per donor: three CD4 naive, three CD4 memory, two CD8 naive, one CD8 memory.

Germline values: CDR1 SGDLS, CDR2 YYNGEE. The trim removed 0 bases at V and 5 bases at J, leaving 6 bases unmatched. This CDR3 comprises 15 residues. Specimen: naive CD4+ T cells from PBMCs. Subset denoted: CD45RA+ positively selected. This TCR derives from a man between 18 and 29 years old in good health. Some clones in this sample may be carry-over from other donors' samples. The chain is built from TRBV9 and TRBJ1-2, with 8 bases matching TRBD1. The CDR3 DNA follows: TGTGCCAGCAGCGTAGACCCAGGGGGCGGTTATGGCTACACCTTC. Translation: CASSVDPGGGYGYTF. Based on the CDR3 plus reference TRBV9 and TRBJ1-2, the full variable domain is DSGVTQTPKHLITATGQRVTLRCSPRSGDLSVYWYQQSLDQGLQFLIQYYNGEERAKGNILERFSAQQFPDLHSELNLSSLELGDSALYFCASSVDPGGGYGYTFGSGTRLTVV.